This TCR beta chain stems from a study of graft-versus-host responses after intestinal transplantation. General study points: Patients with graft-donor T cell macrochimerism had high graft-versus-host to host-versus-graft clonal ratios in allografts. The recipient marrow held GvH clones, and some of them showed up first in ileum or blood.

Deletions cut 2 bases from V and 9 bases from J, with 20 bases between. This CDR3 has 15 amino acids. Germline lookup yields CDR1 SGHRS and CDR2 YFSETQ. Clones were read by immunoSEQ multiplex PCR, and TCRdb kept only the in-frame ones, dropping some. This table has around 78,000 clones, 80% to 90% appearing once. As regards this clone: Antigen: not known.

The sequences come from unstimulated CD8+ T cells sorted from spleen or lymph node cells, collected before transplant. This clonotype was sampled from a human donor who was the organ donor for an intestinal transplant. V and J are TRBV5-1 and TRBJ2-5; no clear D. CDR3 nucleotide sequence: TGCGCCAGCAGCTTTTTCGCAGGACCTTCGCGGTCCCAGTACTTC. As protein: CASSFFAGPSRSQYF. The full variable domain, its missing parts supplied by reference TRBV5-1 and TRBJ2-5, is KAGVTQTPRYLIKTRGQQVTLSCSPISGHRSVSWYQQTPGQGLQFLFEYFSETQRNKGNFPGRFSGRQFSNSRSEMNVSTLELGDSALYLCASSFFAGPSRSQYFGPGTRLLVL.